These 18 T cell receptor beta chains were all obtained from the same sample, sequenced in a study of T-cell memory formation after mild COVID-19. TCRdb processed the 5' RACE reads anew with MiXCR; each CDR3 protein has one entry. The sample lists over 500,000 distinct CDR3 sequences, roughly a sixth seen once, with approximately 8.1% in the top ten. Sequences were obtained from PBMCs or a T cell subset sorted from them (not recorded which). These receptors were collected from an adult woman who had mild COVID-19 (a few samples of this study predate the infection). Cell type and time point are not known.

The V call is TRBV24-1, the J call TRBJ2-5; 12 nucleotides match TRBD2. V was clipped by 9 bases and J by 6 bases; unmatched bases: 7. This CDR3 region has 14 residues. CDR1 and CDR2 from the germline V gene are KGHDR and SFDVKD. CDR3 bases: TGTGCCACCTCTAGCGGGAGGGCCCGGAAGACCCAGTACTTC. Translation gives CATSSGRARKTQYF.

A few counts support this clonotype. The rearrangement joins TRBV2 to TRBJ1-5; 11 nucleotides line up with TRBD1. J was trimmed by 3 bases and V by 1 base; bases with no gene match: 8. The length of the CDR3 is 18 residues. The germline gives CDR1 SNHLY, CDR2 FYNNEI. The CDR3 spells CASSEVWDRGKSNQPQHF. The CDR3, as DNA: TGTGCCAGCAGTGAAGTATGGGACAGGGGGAAGTCCAATCAGCCCCAGCATTTT.

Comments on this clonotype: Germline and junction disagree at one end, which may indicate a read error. The CDR3 DNA is TGTGCTAGCAGCTTAGCAGTGGAGGACCCGAACACCGGGGAGCTGTTTTTT. This encodes CASSLAVEDPNTGELFF. V is TRBV7-7 and J is TRBJ2-2, with D possibly matching TRBD2 (5 bases). CDR3 length: 17 amino acids. CDR1 is SSHAT and CDR2 is FNYEAQ in the germline V gene (reference sequence).

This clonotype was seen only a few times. The CDR3 coding sequence is TGCAGCGTTGAAGAGGGGGGGACTGAAGCTTTCTTT. This sequence encodes CSVEEGGTEAFF. The chain employs TRBV29-1 and TRBJ1-1; D is possibly TRBD1 (5 bases). CDR1 SQVTM and CDR2 ANQGSEA come from the germline V gene. There are 12 residues in the CDR3. V lost 0 bases and J lost 5, with 7 bases in between.

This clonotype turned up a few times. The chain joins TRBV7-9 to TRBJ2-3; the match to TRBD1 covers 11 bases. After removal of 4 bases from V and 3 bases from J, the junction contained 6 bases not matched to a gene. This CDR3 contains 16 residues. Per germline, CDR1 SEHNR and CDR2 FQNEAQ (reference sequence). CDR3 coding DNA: TGTGCCAGCAGCTCGGACAGGGGGCTTAGGACAGATACGCAGTATTTT. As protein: CASSSDRGLRTDTQYF. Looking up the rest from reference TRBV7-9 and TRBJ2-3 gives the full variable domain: DTGVSQNPRHKITKRGQNVTFRCDPISEHNRLYWYRQTLGQGPEFLTYFQNEAQLEKSRLLSDRFSAERPKGSFSTLEIQRTEQGDSAMYLCASSSDRGLRTDTQYFGPGTRLTVL.

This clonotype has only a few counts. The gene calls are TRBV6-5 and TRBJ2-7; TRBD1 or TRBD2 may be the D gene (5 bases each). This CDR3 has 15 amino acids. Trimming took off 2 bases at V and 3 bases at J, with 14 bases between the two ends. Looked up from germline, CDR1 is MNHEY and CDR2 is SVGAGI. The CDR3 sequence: CASSYVGDSGYEQYF. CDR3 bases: TGTGCCAGCAGTTACGTGGGGGATTCAGGCTACGAGCAGTACTTC.

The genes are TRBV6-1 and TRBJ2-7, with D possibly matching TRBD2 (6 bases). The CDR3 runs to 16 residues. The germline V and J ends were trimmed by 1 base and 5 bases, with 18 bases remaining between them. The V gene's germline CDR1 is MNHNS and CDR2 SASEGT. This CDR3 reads CASSEEFFRRGHEQYF. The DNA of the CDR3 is TGTGCCAGCAGTGAAGAATTCTTTCGGAGGGGCCACGAGCAGTACTTC.

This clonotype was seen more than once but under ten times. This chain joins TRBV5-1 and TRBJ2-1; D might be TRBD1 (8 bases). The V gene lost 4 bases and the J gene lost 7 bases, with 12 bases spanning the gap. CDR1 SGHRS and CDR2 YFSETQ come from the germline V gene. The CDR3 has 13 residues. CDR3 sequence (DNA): TGCGCCAGCAGCGACAGGGGAGGGAATGAGCAGTTCTTC. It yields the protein CASSDRGGNEQFF.

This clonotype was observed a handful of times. The CDR3 protein is CASSVGSTSNQPQHF. The CDR3 nucleotides are TGTGCCAGCAGCGTAGGATCAACAAGCAATCAGCCCCAGCATTTT. V gene TRBV9 combines with J gene TRBJ1-5; D gene ambiguous. Trimming cost V 0 bases and J 1 base, with 8 bases left between them. CDR1 SGDLS and CDR2 YYNGEE come from the germline V gene. CDR3 size: 15 residues.

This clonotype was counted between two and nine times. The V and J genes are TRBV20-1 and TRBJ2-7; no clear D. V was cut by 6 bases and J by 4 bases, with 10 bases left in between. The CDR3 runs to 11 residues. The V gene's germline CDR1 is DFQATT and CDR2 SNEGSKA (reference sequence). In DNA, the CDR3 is TGCAGTGCGCTGAGCCCTTACGAGCAGTACTTC. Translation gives CSALSPYEQYF.

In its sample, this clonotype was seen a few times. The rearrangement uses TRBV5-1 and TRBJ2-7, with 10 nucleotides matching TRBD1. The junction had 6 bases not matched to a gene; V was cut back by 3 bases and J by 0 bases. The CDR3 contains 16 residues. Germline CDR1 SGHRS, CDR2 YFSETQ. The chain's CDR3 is CASSWGGQGFSYEQYF. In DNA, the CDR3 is TGCGCCAGCAGCTGGGGGGGACAGGGGTTCTCCTACGAGCAGTACTTC.

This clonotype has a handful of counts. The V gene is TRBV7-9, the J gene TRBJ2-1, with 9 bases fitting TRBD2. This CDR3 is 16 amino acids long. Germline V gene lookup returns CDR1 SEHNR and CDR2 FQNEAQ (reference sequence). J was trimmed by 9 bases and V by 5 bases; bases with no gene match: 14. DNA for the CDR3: TGTGCCAGCAGCCTAACTCCCGGGACTAGCTCTGGTGAGCAGTTCTTC. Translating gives CASSLTPGTSSGEQFF.

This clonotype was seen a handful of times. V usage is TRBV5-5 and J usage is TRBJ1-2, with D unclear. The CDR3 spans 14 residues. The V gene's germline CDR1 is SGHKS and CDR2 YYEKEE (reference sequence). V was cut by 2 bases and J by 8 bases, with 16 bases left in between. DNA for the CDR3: TGTGCCAGCAGCTTTCCTGCCGGAAGGTTAGGCTACACCTTC. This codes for CASSFPAGRLGYTF.

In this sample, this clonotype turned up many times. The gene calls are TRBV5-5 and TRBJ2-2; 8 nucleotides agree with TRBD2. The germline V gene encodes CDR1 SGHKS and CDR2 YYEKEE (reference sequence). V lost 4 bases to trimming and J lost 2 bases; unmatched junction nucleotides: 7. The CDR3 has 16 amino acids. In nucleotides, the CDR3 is TGTGCCAGCAGCCCGAGCGGGGGTGAAAACACCGGGGAGCTGTTTTTT. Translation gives CASSPSGGENTGELFF.

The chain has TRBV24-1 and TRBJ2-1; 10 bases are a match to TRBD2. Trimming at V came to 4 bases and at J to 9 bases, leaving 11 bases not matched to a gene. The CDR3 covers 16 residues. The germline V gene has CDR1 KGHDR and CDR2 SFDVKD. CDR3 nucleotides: TGTGCCACCAGTGAATCGATAGCGGGGGGCCGTTCTGAGCAGTTCTTC. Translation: CATSESIAGGRSEQFF.

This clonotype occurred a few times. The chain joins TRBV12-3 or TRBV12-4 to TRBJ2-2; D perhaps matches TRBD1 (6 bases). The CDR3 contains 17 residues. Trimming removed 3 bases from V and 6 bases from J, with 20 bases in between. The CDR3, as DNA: TGTGCCAGCAGTTTTGGGTCCGGGACACTGTCTCCCGGGGAGCTGTTTTTT. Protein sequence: CASSFGSGTLSPGELFF.

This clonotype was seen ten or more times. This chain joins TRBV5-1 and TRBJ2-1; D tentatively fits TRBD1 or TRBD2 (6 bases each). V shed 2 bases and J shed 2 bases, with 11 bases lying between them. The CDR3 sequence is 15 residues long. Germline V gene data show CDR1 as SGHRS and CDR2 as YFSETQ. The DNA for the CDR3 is TGCGCCAGCAGCTTCGGGGGACAAACCTACAATGAGCAGTTCTTC. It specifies CASSFGGQTYNEQFF.

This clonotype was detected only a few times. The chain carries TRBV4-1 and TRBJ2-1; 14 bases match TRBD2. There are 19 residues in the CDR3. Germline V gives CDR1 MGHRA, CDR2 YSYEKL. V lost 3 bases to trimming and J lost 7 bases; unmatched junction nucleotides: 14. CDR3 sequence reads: CASSHLKGLAGVGRNEQFF. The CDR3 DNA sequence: TGCGCCAGCAGCCACCTGAAGGGACTAGCGGGAGTCGGCAGGAATGAGCAGTTCTTC.